Presented here are 30 T cell receptor beta chains from one specimen sequenced in a study of T-cell reconstitution after alpha-beta-depleted transplantation in children. Unique molecular identifiers were used in preparing the TCRbeta library. TCRdb reprocessed the PCR reads via MiXCR and lists one record per CDR3 protein. The sample holds about 580,000 distinct CDR3 sequences, 20% to 25% seen once. Sample: PBMCs, mostly from graft donor cells, taken 360 days after TCRalphabeta/CD19-depleted stem cell transplant. All receptors come from a boy under two years old who had a stem cell transplant for acute myeloid leukemia, so the T cells may come from the graft donor.

This clonotype was seen once. V usage is TRBV12-3 or TRBV12-4 and J usage is TRBJ2-1; maybe TRBD1 (6 bases). This CDR3 region has 15 residues. Trimming stripped 6 bases from V and 0 bases from J, with 12 bases between. The CDR3 DNA is TGTGCCAGCAGCATACAGGACAGCTCCTACAATGAGCAGTTCTTC. Residues: CASSIQDSSYNEQFF.

This clonotype was counted between two and nine times. The rearrangement uses TRBV5-6 and TRBJ2-7; D tentatively fits TRBD1 or TRBD2 (5 bases each). Trimming took 0 bases from V and 7 from J, leaving 17 bases between them. The CDR3 consists of 15 residues. Germline loops: CDR1 SGHDT, CDR2 YYEEEE. The CDR3 sequence: CASSLGAGAWLEQYV. The CDR3 DNA reads TGTGCCAGCAGCTTGGGCGCCGGGGCCTGGTTGGAGCAGTACGTC.

This clonotype has a handful of counts. The chain has TRBV12-3 or TRBV12-4 and TRBJ2-1, with TRBD2 identical over 11 bases. The J segment lost 8 bases and the V segment lost 3 bases, leaving 0 bases of the junction unmatched. This CDR3 comprises 13 residues. The CDR3 protein is CASSLTSGDEQFF. CDR3 in DNA: TGTGCCAGCAGTTTGACTAGCGGGGATGAGCAGTTCTTC.

The chain uses TRBV11-2 and TRBJ2-7; 14 positions agree with TRBD2. V lost 3 bases and J lost 0; bases outside the gene matches: 7. Germline V gene lookup returns CDR1 SGHAT and CDR2 FQNNGV. CDR3 size: 18 residues. The CDR3 DNA reads TGTGCCAGCAGCTTGGGGACTAGCGGGGGATTTCTCTCCTACGAGCAGTACTTC. Translating gives CASSLGTSGGFLSYEQYF. Full variable domain (remainder filled in from reference TRBV11-2 and TRBJ2-7): EAGVAQSPRYKIIEKRQSVAFWCNPISGHATLYWYQQILGQGPKLLIQFQNNGVVDDSQLPKDRFSAERLKGVDSTLKIQPAKLEDSAVYLCASSLGTSGGFLSYEQYFGPGTRLTVT.

At least ten counts were recorded for this clonotype. The rearrangement joins TRBV12-3 or TRBV12-4 to TRBJ2-7; D gene uncertain. The CDR3 loop spans 13 amino acids. V was shortened by 6 bases and J by 3 bases, with 12 bases between the two germline ends. The CDR3 is CASSHLWGYEQYF. Here the CDR3 DNA reads TGTGCCAGCAGCCATCTGTGGGGCTACGAGCAGTACTTC.

This clonotype was seen more than once but under ten times. This rearrangement joins TRBV5-5 to TRBJ2-1; 7 bases line up with TRBD2. V lost 5 bases to trimming and J lost 0 bases; unmatched junction nucleotides: 5. Germline V CDR1 and CDR2: SGHKS, YYEKEE (reference sequence). CDR3 length: 15 residues. CDR3 nucleotide sequence: TGTGCCAGCAGACGGACTAGTGTCTCCTACAATGAGCAGTTCTTC. Encoded protein: CASRRTSVSYNEQFF.

This rearrangement joins TRBV18 to TRBJ2-1, with D uncertain. This CDR3 is 16 amino acids long. Germline CDR1 reads KGHSH; CDR2 reads LQKENI. The ends were cut back, 2 bases at V and 3 bases at J, with 14 bases in the middle. In DNA, the CDR3 is TGTGCCAGCTCACCAGGAAGGGAAACACTCTACAATGAGCAGTTCTTC. Protein product: CASSPGRETLYNEQFF.

There are many counts of this clonotype. This chain links TRBV5-1 with TRBJ2-1; D not certain. The V gene lost 2 bases and the J gene lost 7 bases, with 19 bases spanning the gap. CDR1 is SGHRS, CDR2 YFSETQ, per germline. The CDR3 length is 16 residues. In nucleotides, the CDR3 is TGCGCCAGCAGCTTCTCGGCCGGTGGGAATAATAATGAGCAGTTCTTC. Residues: CASSFSAGGNNNEQFF.

Ten or more counts support this clonotype. This chain uses TRBV3-1 with TRBJ2-5; TRBD2 aligns across 11 bases. This CDR3 has 15 residues. With 3 bases clipped from V and 6 bases from J, the junction kept 6 bases outside the gene matches. The V gene's germline CDR1 is LGHDT and CDR2 YNNKEL (reference sequence). CDR3 amino acids: CASSHSGGARKTQYF. The CDR3 DNA follows: TGTGCCAGCAGCCATAGCGGGGGGGCCAGAAAGACCCAGTACTTC.

The CDR3 protein is CASSFTDGYTF. CDR3 bases: TGTGCCAGCAGCTTCACTGATGGCTACACCTTC. The V and J genes are TRBV5-6 and TRBJ1-2; D is unclear. The CDR3 sequence is 11 residues long. V shed 2 bases and J shed 6 bases, with 5 bases lying between them. CDR1 and CDR2 (germline): SGHDT, YYEEEE.

This clonotype has a count of ten or more. The chain is built from TRBV20-1 and TRBJ2-7; no firm D call. V was shortened by 0 bases and J by 8 bases, with 11 bases between the two germline ends. From germline, CDR1 is DFQATT and CDR2 SNEGSKA (reference sequence). The CDR3 covers 12 residues. The DNA of the CDR3 is TGCAGTGCTAGAGATCCCCTAGAAAAGCAGTACTTC. Residues: CSARDPLEKQYF.

About this clonotype: A much larger clone is a single base away; this may be a read error. J is TRBJ2-1 and V is TRBV12-3 or TRBV12-4; no definite D call. This CDR3 comprises 11 residues. Trimming took 2 bases from V and 8 from J, leaving 4 bases between them. DNA for the CDR3: TGTGCCAGCAGTTTACCGCATGAGCAGTTCTTC. Protein product: CASSLPHEQFF.

This clonotype was detected many times. The genes are TRBV7-2 and TRBJ2-7; no reliable D call. Deletions cut 1 base from V and 7 bases from J, with 11 bases between. There are 13 residues in the CDR3. CDR1 and CDR2 from the germline V gene are SGHTA and FQGNSA. CDR3 bases: TGTGCCAGCAGCTTAGTTCGGGTGGGTGAGCAGTACTTC. Amino acids: CASSLVRVGEQYF.

This clonotype was seen only a few times. The chain joins TRBV7-2 to TRBJ2-7, with D possibly being TRBD1 (6 bases). This CDR3 contains 12 residues. In germline, CDR1 is SGHTA, CDR2 FQGNSA. V lost 5 bases to trimming and J lost 4 bases, with 9 bases between them. CDR3 sequence: CASSGQGYEQYF. The DNA for the CDR3 is TGTGCCAGCAGCGGTCAGGGGTACGAGCAGTACTTC.

The chain links TRBV20-1 to TRBJ1-4, with TRBD1 matching 8 bases. This CDR3 region has 15 residues. Germline values: CDR1 DFQATT, CDR2 SNEGSKA (reference sequence). The CDR3 region has the DNA TGCAGCGCCCCCTTCTTAGGCAGGGGGCGTGAAAAACTGTTTTTT. Protein: CSAPFLGRGREKLFF.

This sequence joins TRBV20-1 and TRBJ2-2; either TRBD1 or TRBD2 may fit D (5 bases each). CDR3 length equals 14 residues. The ends were cut back, 2 bases at V and 2 bases at J, with 9 bases in the middle. From germline, CDR1 is DFQATT and CDR2 SNEGSKA (reference sequence). The CDR3 nucleotides are TGCAGTGCTAGATCTGGGGGAAACACCGGGGAGCTGTTTTTT. Residues: CSARSGGNTGELFF.

This clonotype was found many times. The chain links TRBV5-1 to TRBJ2-6; perhaps D is TRBD1 or TRBD2 (5 bases each). Trimming shortened V by 4 bases and J by 3 bases, and 14 bases separated the two germline ends. Germline V gene data show CDR1 as SGHRS and CDR2 as YFSETQ. The length of the CDR3 is 16 residues. The CDR3 DNA sequence: TGCGCCAGCAGCCTCGGGACGGCGCGTGGGGCCAACGTCCTGACTTTC. Residues: CASSLGTARGANVLTF.

The chain has TRBV20-1 and TRBJ2-4; D is uncertain. The CDR3 length is 15 residues. V gave up 3 bases and J gave up 0 bases, with 12 bases separating them. Germline V CDR1 and CDR2: DFQATT, SNEGSKA (reference sequence). The CDR3 spells CSARPTLLAKNIQYF. The CDR3 DNA reads as TGCAGTGCTAGGCCGACCCTTTTAGCCAAAAACATTCAGTACTTC.

The chain is built from TRBV5-6 and TRBJ2-7; 7 bases map to TRBD1. Germline V gives CDR1 SGHDT, CDR2 YYEEEE. The CDR3 length is 12 residues. J gave up 4 bases and V 4 bases, and 2 bases lay outside the gene matches. CDR3 protein: CASSGDSYEQYV. The CDR3 region has the DNA TGTGCCAGCAGCGGGGACAGTTACGAGCAGTACGTC.

In this sample, this clonotype turned up a few times. The rearrangement links TRBV30 to TRBJ2-7; possible D gene TRBD1, 6 bases. Germline V lookup: CDR1 GTSNPN, CDR2 SVGIG (reference sequence). The CDR3 is 12 amino acids. Trimming took 2 bases from V and 5 from J, leaving 10 bases between them. CDR3 in amino acids: CAWSSQGNEQYF. Here the CDR3 DNA reads TGTGCCTGGAGTTCACAGGGAAACGAGCAGTACTTC.

This clonotype was seen a handful of times. The rearrangement uses TRBV20-1 and TRBJ2-3, with unresolved D. CDR3 length: 13 amino acids. Germline V gene data show CDR1 as DFQATT and CDR2 as SNEGSKA (reference sequence). Trimming removed 7 bases from V and 2 bases from J, with 13 bases in between. CDR3 coding DNA: TGCAGTGTGGACCGCACCTTCACAGATACGCAGTATTTT. Its translation: CSVDRTFTDTQYF.

The chain has TRBV29-1 and TRBJ2-5, with TRBD1 matching over 9 bases. The germline CDR1 and CDR2 sequences are SQVTM and ANQGSEA. The CDR3 runs 13 residues. With V trimmed by 4 bases and J by 3 bases, 3 bases remained unmatched. CDR3: CSVATGGEETQYF. The CDR3 nucleotides read TGCAGCGTTGCCACAGGGGGCGAAGAGACCCAGTACTTC.

This clonotype was counted ten times or more. The chain couples TRBV15 to TRBJ2-7; D is undetermined. V was shortened by 8 bases and J by 4 bases, with 15 bases between the two germline ends. The germline gives CDR1 LNHNV, CDR2 YYDKDF (reference sequence). The CDR3 sequence is 13 residues long. In DNA, the CDR3 is TGTGCCACCGGAGAGGATAGAGGTTACGAGCAGTACGTC. Its translation: CATGEDRGYEQYV.

This clonotype was seen a handful of times. J is TRBJ1-2 and V is TRBV4-1, with TRBD1 matching over 8 bases. V lost 4 bases and J lost 2; bases outside the gene matches: 21. From germline, CDR1 is MGHRA and CDR2 YSYEKL. CDR3 length equals 20 residues. CDR3 nucleotides: TGCGCCAGCAGCCTCTGGACAGGGCTTCTATTCCGGGTTGAAAACTATGGCTACACCTTC. Residues: CASSLWTGLLFRVENYGYTF.

The chain has TRBV12-3 or TRBV12-4 and TRBJ2-2, with TRBD2 matching 11 bases. The CDR3 sequence is 15 residues long. Trimming at V came to 1 base and at J to 5 bases, leaving 0 bases not matched to a gene. The CDR3 reads CASSLGLAGTGELFF. CDR3 in DNA: TGTGCCAGCAGTTTAGGACTAGCGGGGACCGGGGAGCTGTTTTTT.

This clonotype was seen at least ten times. This sequence joins TRBV29-1 and TRBJ2-5; 7 bases fit TRBD1. From germline, CDR1 is SQVTM and CDR2 ANQGSEA. The CDR3 spans 12 residues. V was clipped by 8 bases and J by 4 bases; unmatched bases: 7. CDR3 DNA: TGCAGCTTAACCGGGGACAGAGAGACCCAGTACTTC. It yields the protein CSLTGDRETQYF.

The genes are TRBV3-1 and TRBJ1-1; 8 nucleotides match TRBD1. The CDR3 sequence is 17 residues long. V lost 0 bases to trimming and J lost 5 bases; unmatched junction nucleotides: 11. CDR1 is LGHDT, CDR2 YNNKEL, per germline (reference sequence). CDR3 loop: CASSQESTGGFGTEAFF. CDR3 DNA sequence: TGTGCCAGCAGCCAAGAGAGTACAGGGGGTTTCGGAACTGAAGCTTTCTTT.

The chain couples TRBV6-2 or TRBV6-3 to TRBJ2-7; D uncertain. The length of the CDR3 is 13 residues. Germline lookup yields CDR1 MNHEY and CDR2 SVGEGT. The V gene lost 5 bases and the J gene lost 5 bases, with 13 bases spanning the gap. CDR3 protein: CASSTTVRNEQYV. The DNA for the CDR3 is TGTGCCAGCAGTACGACCGTAAGGAACGAGCAGTACGTC.

Concerning this clonotype: A much larger clone lies one base from this, so it may be a read error. This chain joins TRBV29-1 and TRBJ1-1; D not resolved. V was shortened by 1 base and J by 1 base, with 4 bases between the two germline ends. Germline V gives CDR1 SQVTM, CDR2 ANQGSEA. CDR3 length equals 12 residues. The CDR3 sequence: CSVEGGNTEAFF. In DNA, the CDR3 is TGCAGCGTTGAAGGGGGGAACACTGAAGCTTTCTTT.

The chain joins TRBV7-2 to TRBJ2-3; the match to TRBD2 covers 9 bases. Unmatched junction bases numbered 6, after V lost 1 base and J lost 1 base. The V gene's germline CDR1 is SGHTA and CDR2 FQGNSA. This CDR3 comprises 17 residues. The CDR3 protein is CASSLGGGGAGTDTQYF. CDR3 bases: TGTGCCAGCAGCTTAGGCGGCGGGGGGGCTGGCACAGATACGCAGTATTTT.